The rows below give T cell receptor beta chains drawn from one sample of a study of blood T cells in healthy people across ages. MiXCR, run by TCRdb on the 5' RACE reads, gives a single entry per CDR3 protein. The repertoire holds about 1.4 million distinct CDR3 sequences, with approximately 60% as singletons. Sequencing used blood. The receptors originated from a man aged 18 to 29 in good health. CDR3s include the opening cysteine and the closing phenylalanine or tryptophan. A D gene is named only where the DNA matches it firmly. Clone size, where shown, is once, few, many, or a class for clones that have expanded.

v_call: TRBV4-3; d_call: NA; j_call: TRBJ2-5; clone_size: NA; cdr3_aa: CASSQGSGVEGETQYF; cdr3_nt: TGCGCCAGCAGCCAAGGCTCCGGAGTAGAGGGGGAGACCCAGTACTTC
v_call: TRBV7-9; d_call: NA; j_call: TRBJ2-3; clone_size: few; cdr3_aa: CASSFLLDTQYF; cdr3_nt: TGTGCCAGCAGCTTTCTTCTAGATACGCAGTATTTT
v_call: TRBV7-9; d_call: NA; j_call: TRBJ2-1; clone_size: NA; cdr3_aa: CASSISGLVQFF; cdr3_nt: TGTGCCAGCAGCATTTCGGGGCTAGTGCAGTTCTTC
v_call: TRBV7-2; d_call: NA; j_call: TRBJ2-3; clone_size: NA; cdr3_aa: CASSQGRGGGSDTQYF; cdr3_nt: TGTGCCAGCAGCCAAGGGAGAGGTGGTGGGTCAGATACGCAGTATTTT
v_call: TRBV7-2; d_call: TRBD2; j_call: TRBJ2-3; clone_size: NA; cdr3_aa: CASSLVGVAGTHTDTQYF; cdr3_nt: TGTGCCAGCAGCTTAGTTGGCGTAGCGGGAACGCACACAGATACGCAGTATTTT
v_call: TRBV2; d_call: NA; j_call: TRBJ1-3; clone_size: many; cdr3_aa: CASRGPDSRSGNTIYF; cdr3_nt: TGTGCCAGCAGAGGACCTGACAGCCGCTCTGGAAACACCATATATTTT
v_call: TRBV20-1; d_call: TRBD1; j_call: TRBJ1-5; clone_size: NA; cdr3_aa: CSASRGQGIGNQPQHF; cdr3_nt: TGCAGTGCTAGCAGGGGACAGGGAATAGGCAATCAGCCCCAGCATTTT
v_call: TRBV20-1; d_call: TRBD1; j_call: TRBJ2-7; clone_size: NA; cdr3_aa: CSAATGGKNEQYF; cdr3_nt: TGCAGTGCAGCTACAGGGGGCAAGAACGAGCAGTACTTC
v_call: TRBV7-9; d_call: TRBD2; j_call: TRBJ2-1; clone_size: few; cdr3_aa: CASTPTSGYEQFF; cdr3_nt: TGTGCCAGCACCCCGACTAGCGGATATGAGCAGTTCTTC
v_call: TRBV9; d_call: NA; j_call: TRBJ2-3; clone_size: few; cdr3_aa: CASSVAGGRSTDTQYF; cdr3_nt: TGTGCCAGCAGCGTAGCTGGAGGGCGTAGCACAGATACGCAGTATTTT
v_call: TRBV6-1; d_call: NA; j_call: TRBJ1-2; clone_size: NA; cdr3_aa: CASSEGGGGGYGYTF; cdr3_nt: TGTGCCAGCAGTGAAGGCGGGGGAGGGGGCTATGGCTACACCTTC
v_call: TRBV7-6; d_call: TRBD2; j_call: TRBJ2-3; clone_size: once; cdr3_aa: CASSLHRGGVDTQYF; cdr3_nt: TGTGCCAGCAGCTTGCACCGGGGGGGCGTAGATACGCAGTATTTT
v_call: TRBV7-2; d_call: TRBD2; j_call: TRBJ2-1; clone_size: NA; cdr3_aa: CASSALTSGWGNEQFF; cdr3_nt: TGTGCCAGCAGCGCCCTGACTAGCGGCTGGGGCAATGAGCAGTTCTTC
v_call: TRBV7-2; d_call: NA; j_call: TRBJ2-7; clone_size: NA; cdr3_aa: CASSAPSRPGSAEQYF; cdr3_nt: TGTGCCAGCAGCGCTCCGTCTAGACCCGGATCGGCCGAGCAGTACTTC
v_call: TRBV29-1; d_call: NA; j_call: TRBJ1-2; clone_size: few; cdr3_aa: CSVEAGHWEVYGGYTF; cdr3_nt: TGCAGCGTTGAAGCGGGTCACTGGGAGGTGTACGGTGGCTACACCTTC
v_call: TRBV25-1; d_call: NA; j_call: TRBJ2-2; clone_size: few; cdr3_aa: CASSEGGGTGELFF; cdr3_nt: TGTGCCAGCAGTGAAGGAGGGGGCACCGGGGAGCTGTTTTTT
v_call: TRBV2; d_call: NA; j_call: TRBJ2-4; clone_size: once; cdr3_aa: CASSSRDFKYF; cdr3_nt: TGTGCCAGCAGTAGCCGGGACTTTAAGTACTTC
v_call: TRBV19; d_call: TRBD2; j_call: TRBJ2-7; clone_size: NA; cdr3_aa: CTSSMEGGPSGLSYEQYF; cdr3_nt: TGTACCAGTAGTATGGAAGGCGGACCTAGCGGACTCTCCTACGAGCAGTACTTC
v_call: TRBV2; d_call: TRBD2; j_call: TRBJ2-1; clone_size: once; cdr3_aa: CASSEAAGVVNEQFF; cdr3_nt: TGTGCCAGCAGTGAAGCAGCGGGGGTGGTCAATGAGCAGTTCTTC
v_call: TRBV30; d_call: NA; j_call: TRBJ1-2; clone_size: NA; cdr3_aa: CAWSGGYGYTF; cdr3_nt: TGTGCCTGGAGTGGCGGCTATGGCTACACCTTC
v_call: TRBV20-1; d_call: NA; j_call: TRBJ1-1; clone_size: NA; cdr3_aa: CSASPRAVNTEAFF; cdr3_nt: TGCAGTGCTAGCCCGCGGGCGGTCAACACTGAAGCTTTCTTT
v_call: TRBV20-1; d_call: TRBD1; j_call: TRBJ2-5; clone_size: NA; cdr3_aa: CSARSLRDRDETQYF; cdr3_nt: TGCAGTGCTAGAAGTCTCCGGGACAGGGATGAGACCCAGTACTTC
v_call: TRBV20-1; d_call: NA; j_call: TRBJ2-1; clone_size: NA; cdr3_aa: CSATGRQTYNEQFF; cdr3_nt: TGCAGTGCTACAGGAAGACAGACCTACAATGAGCAGTTCTTC
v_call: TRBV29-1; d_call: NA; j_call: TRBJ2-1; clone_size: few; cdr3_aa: CSVGAGLYNEQFF; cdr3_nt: TGCAGCGTTGGGGCAGGGTTATACAATGAGCAGTTCTTC
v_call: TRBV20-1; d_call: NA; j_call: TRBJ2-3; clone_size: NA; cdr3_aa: CSTNRDSKNPSTDTQYF; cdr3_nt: TGCAGTACCAACCGGGACTCCAAGAACCCTAGCACAGATACGCAGTATTTT
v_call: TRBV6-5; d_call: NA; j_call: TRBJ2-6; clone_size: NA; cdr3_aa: CASSSPGAGANVLTF; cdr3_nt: TGTGCCAGCAGCAGCCCAGGGGCCGGGGCCAACGTCCTGACTTTC
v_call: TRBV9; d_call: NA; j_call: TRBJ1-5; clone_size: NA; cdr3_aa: CASSVGANYNQPQHF; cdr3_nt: TGTGCCAGCAGCGTAGGAGCCAACTACAATCAGCCCCAGCATTTT
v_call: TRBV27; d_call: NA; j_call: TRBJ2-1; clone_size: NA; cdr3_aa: CASSLSRNSYNEQFF; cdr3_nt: TGTGCCAGCAGTTTATCGCGCAACTCCTACAATGAGCAGTTCTTC
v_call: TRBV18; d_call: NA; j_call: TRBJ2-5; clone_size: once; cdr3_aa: CASSAQNTFIGKAGTQYF; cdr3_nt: TGTGCCAGCTCCGCCCAGAACACCTTTATTGGAAAAGCAGGGACCCAGTACTTC
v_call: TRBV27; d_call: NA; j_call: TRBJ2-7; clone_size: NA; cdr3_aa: CASSSQGSGEQYF; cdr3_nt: TGCGCCAGCAGTTCACAGGGTTCGGGAGAGCAGTACTTC
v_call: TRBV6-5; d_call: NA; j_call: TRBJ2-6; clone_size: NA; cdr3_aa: CASSLDWTSGANVLTF; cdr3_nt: TGTGCCAGCAGTTTGGACTGGACCTCTGGGGCCAACGTCCTGACTTTC
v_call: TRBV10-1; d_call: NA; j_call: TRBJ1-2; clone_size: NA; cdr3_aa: CASSDSYIYGYTF; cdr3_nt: TGCGCCAGCAGCGACAGTTATATCTATGGCTACACCTTC
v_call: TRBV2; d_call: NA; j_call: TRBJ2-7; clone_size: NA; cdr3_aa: CASSEVGYSIYEQYF; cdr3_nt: TGTGCCAGCAGTGAAGTAGGATATAGCATCTACGAGCAGTACTTC
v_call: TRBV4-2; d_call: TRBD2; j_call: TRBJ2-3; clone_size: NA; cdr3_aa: CASSKRLAGEADTQYF; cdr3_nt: TGTGCCAGCAGCAAACGACTAGCGGGGGAAGCAGATACGCAGTATTTT
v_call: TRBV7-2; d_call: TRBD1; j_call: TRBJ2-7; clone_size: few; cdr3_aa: CASSLTGTGTDYEQYF; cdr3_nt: TGTGCCAGCAGCTTAACCGGGACAGGGACTGACTACGAGCAGTACTTC
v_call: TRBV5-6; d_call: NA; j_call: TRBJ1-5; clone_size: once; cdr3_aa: CASSLGPGLNQPQHF; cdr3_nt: TGTGCCAGCAGCTTGGGACCAGGCCTCAATCAGCCCCAGCATTTT
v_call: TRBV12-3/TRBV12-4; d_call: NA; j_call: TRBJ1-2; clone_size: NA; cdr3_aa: CASRMTLDLHGYTF; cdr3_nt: TGTGCCAGCAGGATGACCCTGGACCTCCATGGCTACACCTTC
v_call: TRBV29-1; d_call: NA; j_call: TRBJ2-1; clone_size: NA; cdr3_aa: CSVEDPNEQFF; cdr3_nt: TGCAGCGTTGAAGATCCCAATGAGCAGTTCTTC
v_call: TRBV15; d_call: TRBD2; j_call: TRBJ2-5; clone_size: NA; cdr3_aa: CATSRETPSGAETQYF; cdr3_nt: TGTGCCACCAGCAGAGAAACCCCTAGCGGGGCGGAGACCCAGTACTTC
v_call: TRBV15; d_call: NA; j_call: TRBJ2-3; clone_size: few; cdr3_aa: CATRRAYDRGDTQYF; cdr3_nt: TGTGCCACCCGTCGCGCGTACGATCGGGGAGATACGCAGTATTTT
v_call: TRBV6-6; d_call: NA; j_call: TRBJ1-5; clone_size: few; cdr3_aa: CASSYTEDSNQPQHF; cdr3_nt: TGTGCCAGCAGTTACACAGAGGATAGCAATCAGCCCCAGCATTTT
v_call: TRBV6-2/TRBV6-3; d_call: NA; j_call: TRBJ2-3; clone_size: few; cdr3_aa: CASMRSWGDTQYF; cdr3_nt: TGTGCCAGCATGCGTTCCTGGGGGGATACGCAGTATTTT
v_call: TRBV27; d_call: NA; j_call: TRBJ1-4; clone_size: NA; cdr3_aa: CASSSSTGRPEKLFF; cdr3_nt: TGTGCCAGCAGTTCATCTACAGGCCGTCCCGAAAAACTGTTTTTT
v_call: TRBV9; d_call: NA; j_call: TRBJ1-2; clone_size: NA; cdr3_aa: CASSATLWGQGGKNYGYTF; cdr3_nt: TGTGCCAGCAGCGCGACTCTATGGGGGCAGGGTGGAAAGAACTATGGCTACACCTTC
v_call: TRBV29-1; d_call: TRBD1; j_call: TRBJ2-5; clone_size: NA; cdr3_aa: CSVPEGQGEETQYF; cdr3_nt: TGCAGCGTACCCGAGGGACAGGGGGAGGAGACCCAGTACTTC
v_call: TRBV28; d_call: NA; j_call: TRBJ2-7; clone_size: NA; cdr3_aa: CASSFGSAGLRGEQYF; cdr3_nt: TGTGCCAGCAGTTTTGGTTCTGCGGGGCTTCGAGGCGAGCAGTACTTC
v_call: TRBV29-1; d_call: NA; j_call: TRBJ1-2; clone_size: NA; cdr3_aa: CSVATGTARGIGYTF; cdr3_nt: TGCAGCGTCGCTACAGGGACCGCCCGCGGGATCGGCTACACCTTC
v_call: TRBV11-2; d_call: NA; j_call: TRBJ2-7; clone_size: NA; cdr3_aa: CASSILPEYEQYF; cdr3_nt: TGTGCCAGCAGCATACTGCCTGAGTACGAGCAGTACTTC
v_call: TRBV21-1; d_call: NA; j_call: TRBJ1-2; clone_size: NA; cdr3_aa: CASSKVGDTIYGYTF; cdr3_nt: TGTGCCAGCAGCAAAGTTGGGGACACCATTTATGGCTACACCTTC
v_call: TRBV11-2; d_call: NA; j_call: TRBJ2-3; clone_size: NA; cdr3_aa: CASSLFSGDTQYF; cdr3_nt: TGTGCCAGCAGCTTATTTTCAGGTGATACGCAGTATTTT
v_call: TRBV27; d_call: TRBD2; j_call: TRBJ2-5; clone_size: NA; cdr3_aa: CASSPGTTYQETQYF; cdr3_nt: TGTGCCAGCAGTCCCGGGACTACCTACCAAGAGACCCAGTACTTC
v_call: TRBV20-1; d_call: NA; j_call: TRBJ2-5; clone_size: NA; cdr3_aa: CRSGLFQETQYF; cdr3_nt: TGCAGATCAGGGTTGTTCCAAGAGACCCAGTACTTC